What follows are 27 T cell receptor beta chains derived from one specimen sequenced in a study of T cells after yellow fever vaccination. TCRdb recomputed calls from the 5' RACE reads with MiXCR, one row per CDR3 protein. Of nearly 300,000 distinct CDR3 sequences in the sample, around 9.3% were seen once. The sequencing used CD4+ T cells sorted from PBMCs, collected 5 days after the yellow fever booster vaccination. All receptors come from a man between 18 and 35 years old who received the YFV17D yellow fever vaccine.

V usage is TRBV20-1 and J usage is TRBJ1-1; D is uncertain. CDR1 DFQATT and CDR2 SNEGSKA come from the germline V gene (reference sequence). V shed 3 bases and J shed 3 bases, with 14 bases lying between them. This CDR3 has 14 residues. The CDR3 protein is CSASGWVGYTEAFF. CDR3 DNA sequence: TGCAGTGCTAGTGGATGGGTTGGGTACACTGAAGCTTTCTTT.

This clonotype has just a few counts. The chain has TRBV7-9 and TRBJ1-5, with TRBD1 matching 9 bases. CDR3 length: 14 amino acids. V lost 4 bases and J lost 7; bases outside the gene matches: 5. Germline assignment: CDR1 SEHNR and CDR2 FQNEAQ (reference sequence). This chain's CDR3 is CASSSGTGLQPQHF. CDR3 nucleotide sequence: TGTGCCAGCAGCTCCGGGACAGGGTTGCAGCCCCAGCATTTT. Full variable domain (rest looked up from reference TRBV7-9 and TRBJ1-5): DTGVSQNPRHKITKRGQNVTFRCDPISEHNRLYWYRQTLGQGPEFLTYFQNEAQLEKSRLLSDRFSAERPKGSFSTLEIQRTEQGDSAMYLCASSSGTGLQPQHFGDGTRLSIL.

This clonotype was counted ten times or more. The gene calls are TRBV7-2 and TRBJ2-3, with TRBD2 identical over 9 bases. V lost 1 base and J lost 2; bases outside the gene matches: 7. Germline V gene sequence: CDR1 SGHTA, CDR2 FQGNSA. The CDR3 extends over 17 amino acids. The CDR3 DNA follows: TGTGCCAGCAGCTTAGGCCCAGCGGGGGGTCCCACAGATACGCAGTATTTT. This translates into CASSLGPAGGPTDTQYF. Full variable domain (remainder filled in from reference TRBV7-2 and TRBJ2-3): GAGVSQSPSNKVTEKGKDVELRCDPISGHTALYWYRQSLGQGLEFLIYFQGNSAPDKSGLPSDRFSAERTGGSVSTLTIQRTQQEDSAVYLCASSLGPAGGPTDTQYFGPGTRLTVL.

The sample holds many counts of this clonotype. The V and J genes are TRBV9 and TRBJ1-2; TRBD1 matches 7 bases. The CDR3 spans 16 residues. V trimming: 0 bases; J trimming: 2 bases; junction bases outside the gene matches: 7. Germline V lookup: CDR1 SGDLS, CDR2 YYNGEE. The CDR3 here is CASSVGPDRANYGYTF. The CDR3 nucleotides are TGTGCCAGCAGCGTAGGACCCGACAGGGCGAACTATGGCTACACCTTC.

This chain joins TRBV7-2 and TRBJ1-6, with 7 bases matching TRBD1. V gave up 5 bases and J gave up 6 bases; unmatched junction bases: 7. The CDR3 has 15 amino acids. Germline V CDR1 and CDR2: SGHTA, FQGNSA. DNA for the CDR3: TGTGCCAGCAGCCCCCTAGGGGGCAGTAATTCACCCCTCCACTTT. Protein product: CASSPLGGSNSPLHF. Based on the CDR3 plus reference TRBV7-2 and TRBJ1-6, the full variable domain is GAGVSQSPSNKVTEKGKDVELRCDPISGHTALYWYRQSLGQGLEFLIYFQGNSAPDKSGLPSDRFSAERTGGSVSTLTIQRTQQEDSAVYLCASSPLGGSNSPLHFGNGTRLTVT.

This clonotype appeared many times. The chain has TRBV12-3 or TRBV12-4 and TRBJ1-1; maybe TRBD1 (6 bases). The CDR3 contains 14 residues. V was trimmed by 5 bases and J by 1 base, leaving 11 bases between them. The CDR3 loop is CASSPGHQNTEAFF. The CDR3 nucleotides read TGTGCCAGCAGTCCGGGACACCAGAACACTGAAGCTTTCTTT.

At least ten counts were recorded for this clonotype. V is TRBV5-4 and J is TRBJ2-5, with 10 bases fitting TRBD2. The junction had 8 bases not matched to a gene; V was cut back by 4 bases and J by 2 bases. The length of the CDR3 is 16 residues. Germline V gene data show CDR1 as SGHNT and CDR2 as YYREEE (reference sequence). This CDR3 is CASSPLAGSGQETQYF. Here the CDR3 DNA reads TGTGCCAGCAGCCCACTAGCGGGGTCGGGTCAAGAGACCCAGTACTTC.

This clonotype appeared a few times. CDR3 DNA: TGCAGTGGGTTGACAGGGGAACTCACAGATACGCAGTATTTT. Its translation: CSGLTGELTDTQYF. The rearrangement joins TRBV20-1 to TRBJ2-3; 8 bases are a match to TRBD1. The germline V gene has CDR1 DFQATT and CDR2 SNEGSKA (reference sequence). This CDR3 region has 14 residues. The junction had 8 bases not matched to a gene; V was cut back by 7 bases and J by 2 bases.

This clonotype was counted between two and nine times. The chain is built from TRBV10-3 and TRBJ2-7; no clear D. The CDR3 is 14 residues long. V shed 11 bases and J shed 2 bases, with 19 bases lying between them. Germline lookup yields CDR1 ENHRY and CDR2 SYGVKD. The CDR3 bases are TGTGCCGCACGATCCCAAGTGGGTCCCTACGAGCAGTACTTC. This sequence encodes CAARSQVGPYEQYF.

This chain joins TRBV3-1 and TRBJ1-1; D is perhaps TRBD1 (5 bases). Germline values: CDR1 LGHDT, CDR2 YNNKEL (reference sequence). The CDR3 spans 14 residues. V shed 7 bases and J shed 1 base, with 13 bases lying between them. The CDR3 DNA is TGTGCCAGCACCCTTCGGGGGGAGAACACTGAAGCTTTCTTT. Translated, it gives CASTLRGENTEAFF.

At least ten counts were recorded for this clonotype. The chain uses TRBV7-6 and TRBJ2-3; 10 nucleotides match TRBD2. Germline V gene sequence: CDR1 SGHVS, CDR2 FNYEAQ. This CDR3 is built from 16 residues. V shed 4 bases and J 0 bases; nucleotides not matched to a gene: 4. CDR3 sequence reads: CASSSSGGPSTDTQYF. The DNA for the CDR3 is TGTGCCAGCAGCTCTAGCGGGGGACCTAGCACAGATACGCAGTATTTT.

Ten or more counts support this clonotype. The chain joins TRBV5-1 to TRBJ2-1, with 13 bases lining up with TRBD2. CDR3 length: 16 residues. With 4 bases clipped from V and 8 bases from J, the junction kept 9 bases outside the gene matches. The germline gives CDR1 SGHRS, CDR2 YFSETQ. The CDR3 reads CASSPGLAGAVDEQFF. DNA for the CDR3: TGCGCCAGCAGCCCCGGACTAGCGGGGGCGGTGGATGAGCAGTTCTTC.

The J gene is TRBJ2-1, the V gene TRBV4-3, with 7 nucleotides matching TRBD2. Germline V CDR1 and CDR2: LGHNA, YSLEER. V trimming: 0 bases; J trimming: 3 bases; junction bases outside the gene matches: 8. The CDR3 runs 17 residues. The DNA of the CDR3 is TGCGCCAGCAGCCAAGAGGGGGGGGTTAGGTTCTACAATGAGCAGTTCTTC. This sequence encodes CASSQEGGVRFYNEQFF.

The chain has TRBV6-5 and TRBJ1-2; TRBD1 is a possible D gene (5 bases). Germline V gene lookup returns CDR1 MNHEY and CDR2 SVGAGI. V was pared by 0 bases and J by 4 bases, with 15 bases between. The length of the CDR3 is 16 residues. CDR3 in amino acids: CASSYSPTDSPYGYTF. DNA of the CDR3: TGTGCCAGCAGTTACTCGCCGACTGACAGCCCCTATGGCTACACCTTC.

This clonotype was detected only a few times. The rearrangement links TRBV4-1 to TRBJ2-7, with a weak D call TRBD2 (5 bases). The CDR3 totals 13 residues. The V and J ends lost 3 bases and 7 bases respectively, with 13 bases between them. Per the germline V gene, CDR1 is MGHRA and CDR2 is YSYEKL. This CDR3 reads CASSHRRMGEQYV. The CDR3 nucleotides are TGCGCCAGCAGCCATAGGAGGATGGGAGAGCAGTACGTC.

This clonotype was counted ten times or more. The V and J genes are TRBV6-5 and TRBJ1-1; a possible D gene is TRBD1 (6 bases). Looked up from germline, CDR1 is MNHEY and CDR2 is SVGAGI. This CDR3 is 14 amino acids long. V was pared by 5 bases and J by 1 base, with 11 bases between. In DNA form, the CDR3 reads TGTGCCAGCAGTCGGGGACAAGAGAACACTGAAGCTTTCTTT. It yields the protein CASSRGQENTEAFF.

This clonotype was observed a few times. This rearrangement joins TRBV5-1 to TRBJ2-1, with D possibly being TRBD1 (5 bases). Trimming removed 0 bases at V and 6 bases at J, with 13 bases between. This CDR3 contains 15 residues. Germline V CDR1 and CDR2: SGHRS, YFSETQ. The CDR3 here is CASSLDPTAINEQFF. The CDR3 region has the DNA TGCGCCAGCAGCTTGGATCCGACAGCTATCAATGAGCAGTTCTTC.

This clonotype was seen a few times. The chain employs TRBV12-3 or TRBV12-4 and TRBJ1-1; D remains ambiguous. Trimming took off 8 bases at V and 9 bases at J, with 16 bases between the two ends. The CDR3 has 12 residues. DNA for the CDR3: TGTGCCAGCCTGCTAGGCGCGGGGAAAGCTTTCTTT. Amino acid sequence: CASLLGAGKAFF.

The genes are TRBV21-1 and TRBJ1-5; no check of the table's D call, TRBD1, against the DNA was made. TRBV21-1 is annotated as a pseudogene. The CDR3 sequence is 17 residues long. CDR3 in DNA: TGTGCCAGCAGCACACCCCCTGGGGACAGATCCAATCAGCCCCAGCATTTT. Amino acid sequence: CASSTPPGDRSNQPQHF.

The chain has TRBV5-4 and TRBJ2-1; D might be TRBD2 (7 bases). Deletions cut 1 base from V and 12 bases from J, with 17 bases between. The CDR3 covers 14 residues. The germline gives CDR1 SGHNT, CDR2 YYREEE (reference sequence). The CDR3 sequence: CASSLWGGPILQFF. DNA of the CDR3: TGTGCCAGCAGCTTGTGGGGGGGGCCCATATTGCAGTTCTTC.

This rearrangement joins TRBV6-5 to TRBJ1-1; D gene ambiguous. The CDR3 sequence is 14 residues long. V lost 3 bases and J 6 bases, leaving 14 bases between the germline ends. Per germline, CDR1 MNHEY and CDR2 SVGAGI. The CDR3 DNA is TGTGCCAGCAGTTATAGACCCCTGTCAGCTGAAGCTTTCTTT. It yields the protein CASSYRPLSAEAFF.

This clonotype has just a few counts. The chain employs TRBV5-5 and TRBJ2-3, with D perhaps TRBD1 (6 bases). The ends were cut back, 1 base at V and 6 bases at J, with 18 bases in the middle. Per germline, CDR1 SGHKS and CDR2 YYEKEE (reference sequence). The CDR3 extends over 16 amino acids. In nucleotides, the CDR3 is TGTGCCAGCAGCTTGCTCGGAACAGGGTTGGGTGATACGCAGTATTTT. Protein product: CASSLLGTGLGDTQYF.

V is TRBV7-2 and J is TRBJ2-7; a possible D gene is TRBD1 (5 bases). Trimming took 1 base from V and 4 from J, leaving 8 bases between them. This CDR3 region has 13 residues. In germline, CDR1 is SGHTA, CDR2 FQGNSA. CDR3 nucleotides: TGTGCCAGCAGCTTAGTGGCAGGGTACGAGCAGTACTTC. Its translation is CASSLVAGYEQYF.

The V call is TRBV20-1, the J call TRBJ2-3; 12 nucleotides match TRBD2. This CDR3 is built from 15 residues. Germline values: CDR1 DFQATT, CDR2 SNEGSKA (reference sequence). The J segment lost 2 bases and the V segment lost 3 bases, leaving 3 bases of the junction unmatched. This CDR3 is CSARRLAGVTDTQYF. The CDR3 DNA sequence: TGCAGTGCTAGGCGACTAGCGGGGGTCACAGATACGCAGTATTTT.

This clonotype was seen a handful of times. The V call is TRBV18, the J call TRBJ1-5; D ambiguous. This CDR3 has 14 amino acids. The V gene lost 2 bases and the J gene lost 0 bases, with 5 bases spanning the gap. The germline V gene encodes CDR1 KGHSH and CDR2 LQKENI. In DNA, the CDR3 is TGTGCCAGCTCACCAGGGTATAGCAATCAGCCCCAGCATTTT. Translating it yields CASSPGYSNQPQHF.

A few counts support this clonotype. The chain uses TRBV24-1 and TRBJ2-1; possibly TRBD2 for D (7 bases). Germline CDR1 is KGHDR and CDR2 is SFDVKD. This CDR3 region has 14 residues. Trimming cost V 7 bases and J 16 bases, with 25 bases left between them. CDR3 residues: CATSQRGGPGGYFF. CDR3 in DNA: TGTGCCACCAGCCAGAGGGGGGGCCCGGGTGGATACTTCTTC.

V gene TRBV5-1 combines with J gene TRBJ2-1, with 9 nucleotides matching TRBD1. This CDR3 is built from 16 residues. V dropped 4 bases and J dropped 4; count of bases not matched to a gene: 9. Germline CDR1 is SGHRS and CDR2 is YFSETQ. CDR3 sequence: CASSQSTGGVYNEQFF. In DNA, the CDR3 is TGCGCCAGCAGCCAATCAACAGGGGGCGTTTACAATGAGCAGTTCTTC.